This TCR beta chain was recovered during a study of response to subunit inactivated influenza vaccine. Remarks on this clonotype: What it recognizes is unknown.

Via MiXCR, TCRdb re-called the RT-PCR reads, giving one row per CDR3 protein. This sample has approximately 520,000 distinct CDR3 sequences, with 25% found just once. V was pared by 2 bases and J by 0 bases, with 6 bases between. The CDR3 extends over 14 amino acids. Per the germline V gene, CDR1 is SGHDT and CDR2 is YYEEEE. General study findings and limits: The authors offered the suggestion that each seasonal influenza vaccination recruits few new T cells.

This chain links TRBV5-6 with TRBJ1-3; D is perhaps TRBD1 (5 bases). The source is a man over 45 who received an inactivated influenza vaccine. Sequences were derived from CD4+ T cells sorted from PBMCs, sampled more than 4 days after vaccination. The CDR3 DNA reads TGTGCCAGCAGCTTTGGGGGCTCTGGAAACACCATATATTTT. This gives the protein CASSFGGSGNTIYF.